This T cell receptor (beta chain) was retrieved from a study of shared clonotypes between healthy human individuals. Overall study findings and caveats: An anticipated effect of sequencing depth on clonotype sharing among donors was recognized. Rarefaction exposed incomplete sorted-subset sequencing despite large depth.

On this clone: As yet, its antigen is unknown.

Genomic DNA (from each subset) was split evenly across several immunoSEQ plates. This table comes from immunoSEQ multiplex PCR, and its TCRdb copy is limited to in-frame clones, with some not included. The data contain around 1,000,000 clones, approximately 75% of them singletons. There were only Caucasian adults among the donors, and all lived in Nashville, Tennessee. CDR1 and CDR2 (germline): SNHLY, FYNNEI. This CDR3 contains 13 residues. J gave up 3 bases and V 9 bases, and 7 bases lay outside the gene matches. The sequenced material came from memory CD4+ T cells from PBMCs. Stated subset: CD45RA-negative fraction. This TCR came from a young man in good health. Some clones in this sample may be carry-over from other donors' samples. The rearrangement joins TRBV2 to TRBJ2-7, with 8 bases lining up with TRBD1. The CDR3 reads CASDGTGLYEQYF. The CDR3 coding sequence is TGTGCCAGTGATGGGACAGGCCTCTACGAGCAGTACTTC.